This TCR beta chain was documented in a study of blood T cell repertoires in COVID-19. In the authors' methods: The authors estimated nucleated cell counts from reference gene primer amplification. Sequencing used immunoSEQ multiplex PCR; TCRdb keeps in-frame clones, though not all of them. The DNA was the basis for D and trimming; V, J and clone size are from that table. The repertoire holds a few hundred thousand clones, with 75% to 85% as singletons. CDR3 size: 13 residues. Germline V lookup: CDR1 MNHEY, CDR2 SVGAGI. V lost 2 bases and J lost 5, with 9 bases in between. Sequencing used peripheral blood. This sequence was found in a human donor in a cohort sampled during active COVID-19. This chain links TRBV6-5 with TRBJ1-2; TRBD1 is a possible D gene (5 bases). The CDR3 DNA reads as TGTGCCAGCAGTTACCCCCAGGGTTATGGCTACACCTTC. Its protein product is CASSYPQGYGYTF.